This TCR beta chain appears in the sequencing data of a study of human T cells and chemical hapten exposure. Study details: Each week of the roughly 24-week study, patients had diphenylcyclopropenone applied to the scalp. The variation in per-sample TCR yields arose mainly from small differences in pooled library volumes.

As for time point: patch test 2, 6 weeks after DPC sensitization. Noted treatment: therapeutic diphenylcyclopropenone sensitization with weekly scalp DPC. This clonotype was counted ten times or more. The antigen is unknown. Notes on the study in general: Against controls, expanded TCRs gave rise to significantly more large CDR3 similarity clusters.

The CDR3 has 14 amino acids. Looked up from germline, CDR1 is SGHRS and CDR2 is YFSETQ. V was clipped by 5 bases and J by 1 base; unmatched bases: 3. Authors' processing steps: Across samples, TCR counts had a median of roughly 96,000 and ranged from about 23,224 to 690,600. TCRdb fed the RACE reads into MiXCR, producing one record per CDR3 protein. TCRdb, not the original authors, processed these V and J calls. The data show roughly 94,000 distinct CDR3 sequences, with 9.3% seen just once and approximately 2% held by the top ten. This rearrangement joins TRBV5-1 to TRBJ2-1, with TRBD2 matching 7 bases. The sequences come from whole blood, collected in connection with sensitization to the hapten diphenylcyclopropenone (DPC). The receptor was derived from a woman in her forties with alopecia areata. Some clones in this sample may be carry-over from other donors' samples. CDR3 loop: CASRPSGSYNEQFF. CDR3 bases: TGCGCCAGCAGACCTAGCGGATCCTACAATGAGCAGTTCTTC. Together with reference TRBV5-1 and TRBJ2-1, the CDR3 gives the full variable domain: KAGVTQTPRYLIKTRGQQVTLSCSPISGHRSVSWYQQTPGQGLQFLFEYFSETQRNKGNFPGRFSGRQFSNSRSEMNVSTLELGDSALYLCASRPSGSYNEQFFGPGTRLTVL.